This T cell receptor beta chain emerged from a study of regulatory T cells in long-lasting Graves disease. The wider study: Graves' cases, newly diagnosed, had used antithyroid drugs under 3 months.

For TCR beta, libraries came from iRepertoire HTBI primers and Arm-PCR of CDR3 regions. Using its own MiXCR run on the multiplex PCR reads, TCRdb lists one record per CDR3 protein. This sample carries roughly 430,000 distinct CDR3 sequences, 16% of them seen once, and the ten largest clones take about 10%. Time point defined: newly diagnosed GD, antithyroid drugs for less than 3 months. With RNA extracted from PBMCs as input, the TCR library was made. The CDR3 is 16 residues long. The ends were cut back, 0 bases at V and 4 bases at J, with 13 bases in the middle. Germline values: CDR1 LNHNV, CDR2 YYDKDF (reference sequence). The sample was also linked to a second study, of T cells in Graves' hyperthyroidism and ophthalmopathy. That report notes: The HTBI set primed first-round TCR CDR3 RT-PCR.

The receptor was isolated from a woman under 40 with Graves disease. The V call is TRBV15, the J call TRBJ2-1; D remains unclear. Here the sequenced sample was peripheral blood mononuclear cells (PBMCs), taken at new diagnosis, from a patient treated with antithyroid drugs. The CDR3 bases are TGTGCCACCAGCAGAGATCTTCAGGTGTCGTACAATGAGCAGTTCTTC. This sequence encodes CATSRDLQVSYNEQFF.